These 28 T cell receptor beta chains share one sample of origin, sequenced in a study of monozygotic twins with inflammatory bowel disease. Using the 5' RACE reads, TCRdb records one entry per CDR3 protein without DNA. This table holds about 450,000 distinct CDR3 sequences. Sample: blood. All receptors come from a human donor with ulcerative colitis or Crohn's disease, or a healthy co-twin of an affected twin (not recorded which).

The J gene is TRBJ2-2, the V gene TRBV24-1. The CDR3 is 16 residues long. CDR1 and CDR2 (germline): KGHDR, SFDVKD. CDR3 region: CATSDFASGSGGELFF.

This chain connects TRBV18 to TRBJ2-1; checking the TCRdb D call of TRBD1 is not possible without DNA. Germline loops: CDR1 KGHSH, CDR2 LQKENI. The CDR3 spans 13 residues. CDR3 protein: CASSPPAVGPTFF.

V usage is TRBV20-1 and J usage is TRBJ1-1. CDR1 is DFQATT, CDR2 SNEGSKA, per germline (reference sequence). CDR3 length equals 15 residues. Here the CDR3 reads CSARDPTSSNTEAFF.

CDR3 loop: CSARMEAGGNTIYF. V gene TRBV20-1 combines with J gene TRBJ1-3. The germline V gene has CDR1 DFQATT and CDR2 SNEGSKA (reference sequence). The CDR3 is 14 residues long.

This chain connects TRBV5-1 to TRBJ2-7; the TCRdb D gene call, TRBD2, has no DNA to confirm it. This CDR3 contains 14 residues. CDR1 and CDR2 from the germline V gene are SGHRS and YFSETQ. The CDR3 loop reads CASSTTSGSYEQYF.

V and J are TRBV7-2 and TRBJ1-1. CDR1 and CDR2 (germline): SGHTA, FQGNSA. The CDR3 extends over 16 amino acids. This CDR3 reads CASSPTRRVGDTEAFF.

CDR3 amino acids: CASSDSAAGGELFF. The V gene is TRBV6-4, the J gene TRBJ2-2; checking the TCRdb D call of TRBD2 is not possible without DNA. CDR1 is MRHNA and CDR2 is SNTAGT in the germline V gene. The CDR3 totals 14 residues.

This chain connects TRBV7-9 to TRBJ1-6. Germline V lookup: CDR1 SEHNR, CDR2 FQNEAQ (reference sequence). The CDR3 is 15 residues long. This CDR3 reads CASSLVTAHNSPLHF.

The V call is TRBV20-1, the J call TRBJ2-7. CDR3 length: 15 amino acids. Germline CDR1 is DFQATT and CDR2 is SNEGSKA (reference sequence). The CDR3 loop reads CSARDYSGYNYEQYF.

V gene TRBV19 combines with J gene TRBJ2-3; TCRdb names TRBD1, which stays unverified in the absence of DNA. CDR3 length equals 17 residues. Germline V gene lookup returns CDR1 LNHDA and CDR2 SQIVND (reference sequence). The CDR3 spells CASSIDTRGTPTDTQYF. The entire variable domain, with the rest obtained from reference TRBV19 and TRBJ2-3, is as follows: DGGITQSPKYLFRKEGQNVTLSCEQNLNHDAMYWYRQDPGQGLRLIYYSQIVNDFQKGDIAEGYSVSREKKESFPLTVTSAQKNPTAFYLCASSIDTRGTPTDTQYFGPGTRLTVL.

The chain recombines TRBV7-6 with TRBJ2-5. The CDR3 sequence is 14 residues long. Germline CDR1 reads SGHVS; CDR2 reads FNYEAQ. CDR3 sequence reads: CASSLVQLQETQYF.

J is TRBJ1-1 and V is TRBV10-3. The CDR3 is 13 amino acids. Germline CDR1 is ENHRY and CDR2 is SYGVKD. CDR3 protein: CAISGGWETEAFF.

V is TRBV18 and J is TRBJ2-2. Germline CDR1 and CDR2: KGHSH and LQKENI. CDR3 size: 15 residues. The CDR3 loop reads CASSPLQKGTGELFF. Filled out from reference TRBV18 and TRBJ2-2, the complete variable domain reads NAGVMQNPRHLVRRRGQEARLRCSPMKGHSHVYWYRQLPEEGLKFMVYLQKENIIDESGMPKERFSAEFPKEGPSILRIQQVVRGDSAAYFCASSPLQKGTGELFFGEGSRLTVL.

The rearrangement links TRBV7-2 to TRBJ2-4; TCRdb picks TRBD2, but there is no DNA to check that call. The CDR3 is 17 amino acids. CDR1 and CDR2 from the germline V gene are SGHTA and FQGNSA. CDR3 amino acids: CASSILAGGLAKNIQYF. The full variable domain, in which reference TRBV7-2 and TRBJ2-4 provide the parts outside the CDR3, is GAGVSQSPSNKVTEKGKDVELRCDPISGHTALYWYRQSLGQGLEFLIYFQGNSAPDKSGLPSDRFSAERTGGSVSTLTIQRTQQEDSAVYLCASSILAGGLAKNIQYFGAGTRLSVL.

This chain's CDR3 is CASSLQANPNTGELFF. This chain uses TRBV5-1 with TRBJ2-2. CDR3 size: 16 residues. Germline V gene sequence: CDR1 SGHRS, CDR2 YFSETQ. Variable domain in full (rest from reference TRBV5-1 and TRBJ2-2): KAGVTQTPRYLIKTRGQQVTLSCSPISGHRSVSWYQQTPGQGLQFLFEYFSETQRNKGNFPGRFSGRQFSNSRSEMNVSTLELGDSALYLCASSLQANPNTGELFFGEGSRLTVL.

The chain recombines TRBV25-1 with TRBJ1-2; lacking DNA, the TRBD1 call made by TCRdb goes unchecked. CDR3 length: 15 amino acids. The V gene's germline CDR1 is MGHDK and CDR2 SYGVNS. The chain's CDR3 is CASSPEGHLIYGYTF.

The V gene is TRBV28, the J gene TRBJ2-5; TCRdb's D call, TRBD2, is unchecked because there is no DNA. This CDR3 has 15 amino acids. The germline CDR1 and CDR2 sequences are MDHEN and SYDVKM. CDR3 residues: CASSLPLGGLETQYF.

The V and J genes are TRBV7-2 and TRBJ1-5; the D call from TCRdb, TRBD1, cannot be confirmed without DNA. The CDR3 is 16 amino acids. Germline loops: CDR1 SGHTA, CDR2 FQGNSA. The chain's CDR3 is CASSRAAQGRSQPQHF.

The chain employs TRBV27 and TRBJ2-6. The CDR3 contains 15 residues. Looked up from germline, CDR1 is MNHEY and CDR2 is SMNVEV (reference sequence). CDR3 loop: CASSSLSSGANVLTF.

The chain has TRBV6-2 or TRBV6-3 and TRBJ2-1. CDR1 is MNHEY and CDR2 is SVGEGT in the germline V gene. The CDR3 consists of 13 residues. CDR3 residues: CASSSLWDNEQFF.

The CDR3 reads CSAREPWTGGYEQYF. V is TRBV20-1 and J is TRBJ2-7; the TCRdb D gene call, TRBD1, has no DNA to confirm it. Germline assignment: CDR1 DFQATT and CDR2 SNEGSKA (reference sequence). The CDR3 has 15 residues.

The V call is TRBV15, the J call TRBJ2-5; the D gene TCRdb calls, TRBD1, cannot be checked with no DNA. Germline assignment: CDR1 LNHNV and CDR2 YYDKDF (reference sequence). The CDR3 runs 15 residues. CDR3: CATSRTGTSYQTQYF.

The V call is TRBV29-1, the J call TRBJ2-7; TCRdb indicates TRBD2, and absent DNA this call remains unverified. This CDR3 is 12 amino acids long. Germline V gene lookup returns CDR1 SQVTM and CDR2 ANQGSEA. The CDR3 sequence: CSVSGGLREQYF.

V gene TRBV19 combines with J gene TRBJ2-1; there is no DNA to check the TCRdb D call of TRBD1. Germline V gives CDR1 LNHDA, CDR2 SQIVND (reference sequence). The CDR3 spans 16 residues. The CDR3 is CASSISGTEHYNEQFF.

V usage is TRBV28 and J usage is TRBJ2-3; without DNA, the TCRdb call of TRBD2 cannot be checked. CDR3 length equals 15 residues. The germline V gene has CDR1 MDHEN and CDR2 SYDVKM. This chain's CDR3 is CASSGEGARTDTQYF.

The CDR3 is CASSPGTSGGARYEQYF. The rearrangement links TRBV4-1 to TRBJ2-7; TCRdb gives TRBD2 as the D gene, but with no DNA this cannot be confirmed. The germline CDR1 and CDR2 sequences are MGHRA and YSYEKL. The CDR3 length is 17 residues.

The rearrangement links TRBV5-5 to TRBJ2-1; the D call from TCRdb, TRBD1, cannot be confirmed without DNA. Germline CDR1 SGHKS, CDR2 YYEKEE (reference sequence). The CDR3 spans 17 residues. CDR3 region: CASSLAVLGTGIGEQFF.

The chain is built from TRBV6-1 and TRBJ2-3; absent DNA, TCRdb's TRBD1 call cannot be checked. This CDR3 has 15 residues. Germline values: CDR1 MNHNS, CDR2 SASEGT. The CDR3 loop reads CASSGPWGPTDTQYF.